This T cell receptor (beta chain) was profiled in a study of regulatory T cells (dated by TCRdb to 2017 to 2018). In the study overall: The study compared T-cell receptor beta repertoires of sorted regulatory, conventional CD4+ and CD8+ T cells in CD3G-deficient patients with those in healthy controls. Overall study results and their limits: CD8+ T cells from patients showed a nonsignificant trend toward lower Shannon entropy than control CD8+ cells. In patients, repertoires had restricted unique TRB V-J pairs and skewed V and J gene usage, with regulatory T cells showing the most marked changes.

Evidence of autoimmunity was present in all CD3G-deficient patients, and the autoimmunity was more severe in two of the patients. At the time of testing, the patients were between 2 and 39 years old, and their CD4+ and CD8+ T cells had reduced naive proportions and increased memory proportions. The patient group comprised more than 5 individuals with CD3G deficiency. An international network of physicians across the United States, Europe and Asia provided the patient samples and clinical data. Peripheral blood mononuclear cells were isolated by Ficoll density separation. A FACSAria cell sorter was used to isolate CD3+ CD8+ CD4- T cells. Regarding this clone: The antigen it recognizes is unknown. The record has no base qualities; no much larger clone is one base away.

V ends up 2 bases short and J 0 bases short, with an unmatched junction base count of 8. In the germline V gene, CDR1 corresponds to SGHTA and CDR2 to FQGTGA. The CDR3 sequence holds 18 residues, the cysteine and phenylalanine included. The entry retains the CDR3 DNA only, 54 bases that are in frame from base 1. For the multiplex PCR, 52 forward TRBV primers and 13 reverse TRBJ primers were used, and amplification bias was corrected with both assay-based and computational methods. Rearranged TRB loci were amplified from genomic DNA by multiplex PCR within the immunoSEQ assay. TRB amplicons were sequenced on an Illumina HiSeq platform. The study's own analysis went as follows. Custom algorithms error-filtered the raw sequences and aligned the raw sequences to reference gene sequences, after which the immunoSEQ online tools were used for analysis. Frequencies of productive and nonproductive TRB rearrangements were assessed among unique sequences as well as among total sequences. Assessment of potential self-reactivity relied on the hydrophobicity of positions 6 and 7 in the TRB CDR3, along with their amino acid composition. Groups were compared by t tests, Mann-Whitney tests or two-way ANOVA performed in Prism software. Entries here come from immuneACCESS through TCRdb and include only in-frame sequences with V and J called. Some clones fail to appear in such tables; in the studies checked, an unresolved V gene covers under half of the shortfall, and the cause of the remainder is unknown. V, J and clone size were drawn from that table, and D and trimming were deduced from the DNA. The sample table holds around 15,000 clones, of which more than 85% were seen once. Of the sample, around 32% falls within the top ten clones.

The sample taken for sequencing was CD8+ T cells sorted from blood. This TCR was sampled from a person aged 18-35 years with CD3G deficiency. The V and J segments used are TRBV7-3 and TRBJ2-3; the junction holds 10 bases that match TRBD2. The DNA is TGTGCCAGCAGCTTAGATCATCTAGCGGGGGTTAGCACAGATACGCAGTATTTT. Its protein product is CASSLDHLAGVSTDTQYF.